This T cell receptor (beta chain) was found in a study of blood T cells in healthy people across ages. Overall study context: Template-switching capture recovered about one barcoded beta molecule per two T cells.

Findings and caveats of the study: Aged donors had fewer naive CD4+ cells and lower diversity than long-lived donors. The lack of PBMC sorting stopped any conclusive naive versus antigen-experienced comparison.

Researchers report isolating at least 6.5 million PBMCs per sample. This clonotype was seen a handful of times. The antigen is not known. Together with a sample-barcoded 5' primer, a J-beta primer mix was included in a second PCR lasting 7 to 11 cycles. From the 5' RACE reads, TCRdb called clonotypes with MiXCR, one entry per CDR3 protein. The data contain roughly 830,000 distinct CDR3 sequences, approximately 59% of them seen just once; the ten biggest clones take up 28%. The sequence derives from a man aged 25 to 45 in good health. Input material: blood.

CDR3 sequence (DNA): TGTGCCAGCAGCTTAGACCTCCGGGACAGGGGATTAGAGCAGTACTTC. This encodes CASSLDLRDRGLEQYF. This rearrangement joins TRBV7-9 to TRBJ2-4; 10 nucleotides align to TRBD1. CDR1 and CDR2 (germline): SEHNR, FQNEAQ (reference sequence). V was clipped by 1 base and J by 13 bases; unmatched bases: 13. The CDR3 loop spans 16 amino acids.